This T cell receptor beta chain is drawn from a study of graft-versus-host responses after intestinal transplantation. Study as a whole: Multivisceral, liver-intestinal, or isolated intestinal grafts were transplanted into recipients. General study points: Individuals carrying graft-donor T cell macrochimerism showed high graft-versus-host to host-versus-graft clonal ratios in allografts.

The V gene lost 8 bases and the J gene lost 6 bases, with 20 bases spanning the gap. In germline, CDR1 is MGHDK, CDR2 SYGVNS. CDR3 size: 14 residues. Clones were sequenced by immunoSEQ multiplex PCR, and TCRdb holds only the in-frame ones, with some missing. The top ten clones hold under 0.2% of a sample with about 100,000 clones, about nine tenths of them seen once. Comments on this clone: The antigen is not known.

This receptor was obtained from a human donor who was the organ donor for an intestinal transplant. Specimen: unstimulated CD4+ T cells sorted from spleen or lymph node cells, collected before transplant. The genes are TRBV25-1 and TRBJ2-7; possibly TRBD1 for D (5 bases). CDR3 region: CASVGQGRSVEQYF. The CDR3 DNA reads as TGTGCCAGCGTGGGTCAGGGCAGGTCGGTCGAGCAGTACTTC.